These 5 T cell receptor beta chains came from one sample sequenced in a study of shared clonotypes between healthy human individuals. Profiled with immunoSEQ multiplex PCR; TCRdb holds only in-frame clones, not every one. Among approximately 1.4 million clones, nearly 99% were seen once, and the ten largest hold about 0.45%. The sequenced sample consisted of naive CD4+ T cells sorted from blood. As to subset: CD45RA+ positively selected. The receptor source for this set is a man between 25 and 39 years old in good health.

The CDR3 spells CASSQNTDNEQFF. In nucleotides, the CDR3 is TGTGCCAGCAGCCAAAACACGGACAATGAGCAGTTCTTC. This chain joins TRBV16 and TRBJ2-1; D call uncertain. The CDR3 is 13 amino acids. V lost 2 bases, J lost 5 bases, and 7 bases lay in between. Germline V gene lookup returns CDR1 KGHSY and CDR2 FQNENV.

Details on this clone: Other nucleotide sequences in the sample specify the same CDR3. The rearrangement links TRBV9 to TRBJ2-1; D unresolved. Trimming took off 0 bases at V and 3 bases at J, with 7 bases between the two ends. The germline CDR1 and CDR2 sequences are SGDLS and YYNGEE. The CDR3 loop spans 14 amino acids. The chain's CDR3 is CASSVVGNYNEQFF. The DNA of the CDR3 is TGTGCCAGCAGCGTAGTCGGCAACTACAATGAGCAGTTCTTC.

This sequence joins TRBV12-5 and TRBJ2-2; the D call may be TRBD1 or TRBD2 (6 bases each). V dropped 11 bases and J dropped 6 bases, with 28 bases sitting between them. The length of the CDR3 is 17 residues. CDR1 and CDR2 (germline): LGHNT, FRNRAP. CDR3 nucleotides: TGTGCTTCCCGGGCCGGGGGCCCCGGACAGTCCTCCGGGGAGCTGTTTTTT. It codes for CASRAGGPGQSSGELFF.

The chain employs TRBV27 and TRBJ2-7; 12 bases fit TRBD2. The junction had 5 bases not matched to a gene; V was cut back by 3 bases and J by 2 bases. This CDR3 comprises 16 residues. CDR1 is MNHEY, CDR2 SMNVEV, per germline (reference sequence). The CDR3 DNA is TGTGCCAGCAGTTTCCTTCTAGCGGGAGGGCCCTACGAGCAGTACTTC. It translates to CASSFLLAGGPYEQYF.

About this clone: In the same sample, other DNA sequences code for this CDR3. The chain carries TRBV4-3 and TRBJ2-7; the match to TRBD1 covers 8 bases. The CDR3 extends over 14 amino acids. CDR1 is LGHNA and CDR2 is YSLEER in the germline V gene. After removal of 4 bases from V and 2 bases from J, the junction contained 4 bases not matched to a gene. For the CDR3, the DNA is TGCGCCAGCAGCCTACGGACAGGGCCCTACGAGCAGTACTTC. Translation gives CASSLRTGPYEQYF.